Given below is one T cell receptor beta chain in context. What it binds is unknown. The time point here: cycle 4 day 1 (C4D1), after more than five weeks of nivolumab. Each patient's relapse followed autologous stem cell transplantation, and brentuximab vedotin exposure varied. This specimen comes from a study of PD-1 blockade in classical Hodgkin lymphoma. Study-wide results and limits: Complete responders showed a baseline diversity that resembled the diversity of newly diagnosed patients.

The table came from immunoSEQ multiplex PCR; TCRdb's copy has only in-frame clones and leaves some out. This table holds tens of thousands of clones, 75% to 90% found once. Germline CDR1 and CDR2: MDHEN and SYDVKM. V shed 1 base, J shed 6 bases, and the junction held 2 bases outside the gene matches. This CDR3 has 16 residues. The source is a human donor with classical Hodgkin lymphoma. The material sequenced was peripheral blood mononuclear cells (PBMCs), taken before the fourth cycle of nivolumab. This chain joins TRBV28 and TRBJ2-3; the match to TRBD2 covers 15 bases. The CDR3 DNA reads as TGTGCCAGCAGTTTATCCGGACTAGCGGGGGGGGATACGCAGTATTTT. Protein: CASSLSGLAGGDTQYF. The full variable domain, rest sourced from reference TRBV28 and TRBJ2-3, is DVKVTQSSRYLVKRTGEKVFLECVQDMDHENMFWYRQDPGLGLRLIYFSYDVKMKEKGDIPEGYSVSREKKERFSLILESASTNQTSMYLCASSLSGLAGGDTQYFGPGTRLTVL.